The 2 T cell receptor beta chains listed next were all sequenced from one sample in a study of Ad26.COV2.S vaccination and SARS-CoV-2 variants. The treatment is: 15 to 20 received Ad26.COV2.S at low or high dose, single or two shots; about 5 received placebo; per-sample allocation not given. The samples were gathered on day 63 after the first injection of vaccine or placebo. Clones were sequenced by immunoSEQ multiplex PCR, and TCRdb holds only the in-frame ones, with some missing. The repertoire holds around 450,000 clones, with 80% to 90% as singletons. The sequencing here drew on peripheral blood, taken in a trial of Ad26.COV2.S vaccine versus placebo. The receptors derive from a person aged 18-60 years who received the Ad26.COV2.S COVID-19 vaccine or a placebo.

The gene calls are TRBV11-1 and TRBJ1-1; a possible D gene is TRBD1 (6 bases). Germline V gene sequence: CDR1 SGHAT, CDR2 FQDESV (reference sequence). The V end was cut by 1 base, the J end by 4 bases, with 10 bases between. There are 14 residues in the CDR3. The CDR3 DNA reads TGTGCCAGCAGCTTAGGCAGGGGAAGCACTGAAGCTTTCTTT. Amino acid sequence: CASSLGRGSTEAFF. Combining the CDR3 with reference TRBV11-1 and TRBJ1-1 gives the whole variable domain EAEVAQSPRYKITEKSQAVAFWCDPISGHATLYWYRQILGQGPELLVQFQDESVVDDSQLPKDRFSAERLKGVDSTLKIQPAELGDSAMYLCASSLGRGSTEAFFGQGTRLTVV.

This rearrangement joins TRBV19 to TRBJ2-5; possibly TRBD1 or TRBD2 for D (5 bases each). CDR3 size: 15 residues. The ends were cut back, 3 bases at V and 5 bases at J, with 16 bases in the middle. Germline V gene lookup returns CDR1 LNHDA and CDR2 SQIVND (reference sequence). In DNA form, the CDR3 reads TGTGCCAGTAGTATGAGGGCTCTTCCAGGGGAGACCCAGTACTTC. This translates into CASSMRALPGETQYF.